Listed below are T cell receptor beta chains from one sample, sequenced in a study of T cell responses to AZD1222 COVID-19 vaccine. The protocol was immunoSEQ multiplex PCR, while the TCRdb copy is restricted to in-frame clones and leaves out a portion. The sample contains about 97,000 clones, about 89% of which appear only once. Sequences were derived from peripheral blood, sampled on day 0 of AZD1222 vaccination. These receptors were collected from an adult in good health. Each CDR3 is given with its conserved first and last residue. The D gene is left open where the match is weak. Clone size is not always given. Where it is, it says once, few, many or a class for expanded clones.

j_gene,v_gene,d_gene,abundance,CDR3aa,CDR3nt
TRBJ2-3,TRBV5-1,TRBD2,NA,CASSPGRTSGGAEDTQYF,TGCGCCAGCAGCCCGGGGCGGACTAGCGGGGGGGCAGAGGATACGCAGTATTTT
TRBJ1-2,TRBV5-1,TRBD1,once,CASSLMAGGSANYGYTF,TGCGCCAGCAGCTTAATGGCAGGGGGGTCGGCCAACTATGGCTACACCTTC
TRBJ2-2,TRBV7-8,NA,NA,CASSSGARGTGELFF,TGTGCCAGCAGCTCTGGGGCTAGGGGCACCGGGGAGCTGTTTTTT
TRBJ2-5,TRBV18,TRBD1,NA,CASSPRTGAEETQYF,TGTGCCAGCTCACCGAGGACAGGCGCGGAAGAGACCCAGTACTTC
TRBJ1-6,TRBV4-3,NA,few,CASSQGPGDHSPLHF,TGCGCCAGCAGCCAAGGACCAGGGGATCATTCACCCCTCCACTTT
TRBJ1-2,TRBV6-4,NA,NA,CASRGEFGGYTF,TGTGCCAGCAGAGGGGAATTTGGAGGCTACACCTTC
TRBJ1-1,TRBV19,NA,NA,CASSQQENTEAFF,TGTGCCAGTAGCCAACAGGAGAACACTGAAGCTTTCTTT
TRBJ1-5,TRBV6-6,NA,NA,CASSRNQPQHF,TGTGCCAGCAGCAGAAATCAGCCCCAGCATTTT
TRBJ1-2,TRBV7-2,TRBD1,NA,CASSLSSGQGSGYTF,TGTGCCAGCAGCTTATCCTCGGGACAGGGTAGCGGCTACACCTTC
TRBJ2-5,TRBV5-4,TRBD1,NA,CASRRQGAETQYF,TGTGCCAGCAGGAGGCAGGGGGCGGAGACCCAGTACTTC
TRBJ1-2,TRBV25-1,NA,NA,CASRGTLEYGYTF,TGTGCCAGCAGGGGGACATTAGAGTATGGCTACACCTTC
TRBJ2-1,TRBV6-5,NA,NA,CASSQGLFNNEQFF,TGTGCCAGCAGCCAAGGACTCTTTAACAATGAGCAGTTCTTC
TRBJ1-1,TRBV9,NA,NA,CASSVGTVNTEAFF,TGTGCCAGCAGCGTAGGAACAGTGAACACTGAAGCTTTCTTT
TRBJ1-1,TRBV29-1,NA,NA,CSVNSLGTEAFF,TGCAGCGTTAACAGTCTGGGCACTGAAGCTTTCTTT
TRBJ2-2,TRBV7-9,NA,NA,CASSPAQGLNTGELFF,TGTGCCAGCAGTCCGGCCCAGGGTTTAAACACCGGGGAGCTGTTTTTT
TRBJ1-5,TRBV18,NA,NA,CASSAQVGANQPQHF,TGTGCCAGCTCAGCACAGGTAGGGGCCAATCAGCCCCAGCATTTT
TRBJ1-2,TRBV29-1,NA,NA,CSVLPGANYGYTF,TGCAGCGTTCTGCCAGGAGCTAACTATGGCTACACCTTC
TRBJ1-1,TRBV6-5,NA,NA,CASSPVGGTEAFF,TGTGCCAGCAGTCCCGTTGGGGGCACTGAAGCTTTCTTT
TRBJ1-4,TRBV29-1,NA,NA,CSVARTATNEKLFF,TGCAGCGTTGCCAGGACGGCAACTAATGAAAAACTGTTTTTT
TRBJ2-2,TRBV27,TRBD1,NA,CASTAFTGGYTGELFF,TGTGCCAGCACCGCCTTTACAGGGGGCTACACCGGGGAGCTGTTTTTT
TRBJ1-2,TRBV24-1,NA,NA,CATSDPGTGSGYTF,TGTGCCACCAGTGATCCAGGAACTGGGTCTGGCTACACCTTC
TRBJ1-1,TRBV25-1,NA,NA,CACEGWAEAFF,TGTGCCTGCGAGGGGTGGGCTGAAGCTTTCTTT
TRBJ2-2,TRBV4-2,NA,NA,CASSQRGSGELFF,TGTGCCAGCAGCCAGAGGGGGTCCGGGGAGCTGTTTTTT
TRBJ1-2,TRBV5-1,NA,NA,CASRPAGTGDYGYTF,TGCGCCAGCAGACCGGCGGGAACGGGTGACTATGGCTACACCTTC
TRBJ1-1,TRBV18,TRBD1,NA,CASSPGTVNTEAFF,TGTGCCAGCTCACCCGGGACAGTGAACACTGAAGCTTTCTTT
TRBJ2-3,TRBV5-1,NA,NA,CASSEGPGGGRGTDTQYF,TGCGCCAGCAGTGAAGGGCCGGGAGGGGGCCGTGGCACAGATACGCAGTATTTT
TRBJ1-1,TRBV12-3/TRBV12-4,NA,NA,CATTPGPEAFF,TGTGCCACCACCCCGGGGCCTGAAGCTTTCTTT
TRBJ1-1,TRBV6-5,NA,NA,CASSNREAFF,TGTGCCAGCAGTAATCGAGAAGCTTTCTTT
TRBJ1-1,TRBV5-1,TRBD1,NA,CASSSDRHTEAFF,TGCGCCAGCAGCTCGGACAGGCACACTGAAGCTTTCTTT
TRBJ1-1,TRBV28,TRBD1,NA,CASSATGTGQTEAFF,TGTGCCAGCAGTGCTACCGGGACAGGGCAGACTGAAGCTTTCTTT
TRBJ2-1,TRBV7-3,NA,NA,CASSHGVSYNEQFF,TGTGCCAGCAGCCACGGGGTCTCCTACAATGAGCAGTTCTTC
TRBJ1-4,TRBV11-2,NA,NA,CASSRPRGGLDEKLFF,TGTGCCAGCAGCCGCCCCCGTGGGGGTTTGGATGAAAAACTGTTTTTT
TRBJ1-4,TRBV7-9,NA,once,CASSQGGEKLFF,TGTGCCAGCAGCCAAGGAGGTGAAAAACTGTTTTTT
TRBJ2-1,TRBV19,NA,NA,CASSSTRPTEQFF,TGTGCCAGTAGTAGCACAAGACCAACTGAGCAGTTCTTC
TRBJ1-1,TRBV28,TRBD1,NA,CASRNHRGGNTEAFF,TGTGCCAGCAGAAATCACAGGGGAGGGAACACTGAAGCTTTCTTT
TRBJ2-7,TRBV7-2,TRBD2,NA,CASSLGLAAYEQYF,TGTGCCAGCAGCTTGGGACTAGCGGCCTACGAGCAGTACTTC
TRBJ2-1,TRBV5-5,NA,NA,CASNLGPYNEQFF,TGTGCCAGCAACTTAGGGCCGTACAATGAGCAGTTCTTC
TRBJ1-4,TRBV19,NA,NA,CASGGRTNEKLFF,TGTGCCAGTGGAGGGAGGACTAATGAAAAACTGTTTTTT
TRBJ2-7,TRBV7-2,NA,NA,CASSFVRAYEQYF,TGTGCCAGCAGCTTTGTCCGGGCTTACGAGCAGTACTTC
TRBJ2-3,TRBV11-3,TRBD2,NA,CASSAGEADTQYF,TGTGCCAGCTCAGCGGGAGAGGCAGATACGCAGTATTTT
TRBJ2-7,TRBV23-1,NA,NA,CASSYIRQDRSYEQYF,TGCGCCAGCAGTTACATCCGACAGGACCGCTCCTACGAGCAGTACTTC
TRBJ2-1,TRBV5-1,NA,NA,CASGRSYNEQFF,TGCGCCAGCGGGAGGTCCTACAATGAGCAGTTCTTC
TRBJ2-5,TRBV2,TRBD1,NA,CASSWTGGGYETQYF,TGTGCCAGCAGCTGGACAGGGGGCGGGTATGAGACCCAGTACTTC
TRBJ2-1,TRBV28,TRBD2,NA,CASSPLASGIYNEQFF,TGTGCCAGCAGTCCCCTGGCTAGCGGAATTTACAATGAGCAGTTCTTC
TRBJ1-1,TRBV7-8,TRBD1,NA,CASSSAGQGARTEAFF,TGTGCCAGCAGCTCAGCGGGACAGGGGGCGCGCACTGAAGCTTTCTTT
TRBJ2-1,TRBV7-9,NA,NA,CASSSPGGSGNEQFF,TGTGCCAGCAGCTCACCCGGAGGAAGTGGCAATGAGCAGTTCTTC
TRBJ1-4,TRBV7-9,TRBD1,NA,CASSQGVSGEKLFF,TGTGCCAGCAGCCAGGGGGTAAGCGGTGAAAAACTGTTTTTT
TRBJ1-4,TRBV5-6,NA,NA,CASQQGGGEKLFF,TGTGCCAGCCAACAGGGTGGGGGGGAAAAACTGTTTTTT
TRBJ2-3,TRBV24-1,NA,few,CATSDSRKGDTQYF,TGTGCCACCAGTGATTCCCGGAAGGGAGATACGCAGTATTTT
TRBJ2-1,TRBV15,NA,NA,CATSRATLNYNEQFF,TGTGCCACCAGCAGAGCAACCTTGAACTACAATGAGCAGTTCTTC
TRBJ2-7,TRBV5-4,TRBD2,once,CASRNRLAGGQDEQYF,TGTGCCAGCAGAAATCGACTAGCGGGGGGTCAAGACGAGCAGTACTTC
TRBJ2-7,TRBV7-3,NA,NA,CASSSMPPYEQYF,TGTGCCAGCAGCTCTATGCCCCCCTACGAGCAGTACTTC
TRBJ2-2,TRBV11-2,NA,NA,CASSLLGGDPGELFF,TGTGCCAGCAGCTTATTAGGAGGGGATCCCGGGGAGCTGTTTTTT
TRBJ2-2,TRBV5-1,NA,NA,CASSSAGVRNTGELFF,TGCGCCAGCAGCTCCGCCGGAGTCCGGAACACCGGGGAGCTGTTTTTT
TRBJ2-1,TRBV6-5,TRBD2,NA,CASSYFGGEGNEQFF,TGTGCCAGCAGTTACTTCGGTGGGGAGGGGAATGAGCAGTTCTTC
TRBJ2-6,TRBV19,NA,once,CASSVNRAGANVLTF,TGTGCCAGTAGTGTCAACAGGGCTGGGGCCAACGTCCTGACTTTC
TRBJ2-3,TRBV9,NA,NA,CASSPREWGTDTQYF,TGTGCCAGCAGCCCCAGGGAGTGGGGCACAGATACGCAGTATTTT